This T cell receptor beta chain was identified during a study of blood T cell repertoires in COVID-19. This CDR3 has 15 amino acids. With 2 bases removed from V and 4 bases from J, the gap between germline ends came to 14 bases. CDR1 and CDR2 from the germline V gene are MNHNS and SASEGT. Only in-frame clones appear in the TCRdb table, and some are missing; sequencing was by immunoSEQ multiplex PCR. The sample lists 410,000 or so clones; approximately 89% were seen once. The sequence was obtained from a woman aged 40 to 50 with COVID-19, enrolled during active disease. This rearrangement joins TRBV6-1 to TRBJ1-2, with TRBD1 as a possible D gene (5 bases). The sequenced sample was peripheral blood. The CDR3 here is CASSERKDTSYGYTF. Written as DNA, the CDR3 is TGTGCCAGCAGTGAAAGGAAGGACACGTCCTATGGCTACACCTTC.